The 16 T cell receptor beta chains given below trace back to one sample, sequenced in a study of blood T cell repertoires in COVID-19. TCRdb's copy holds only in-frame clones and misses some; the assay was immunoSEQ multiplex PCR. The sample lists about 160,000 clones; more than 75% were seen once. The sequenced sample consisted of peripheral blood. The receptors here all came from a woman aged 50 to 65 with COVID-19, enrolled during active disease.

V gene TRBV28 combines with J gene TRBJ2-7; 7 positions agree with TRBD1. Germline V gene lookup returns CDR1 MDHEN and CDR2 SYDVKM. The CDR3 runs 12 residues. The ends lost 6 bases at V and 6 bases at J; junction bases unmatched: 5. For the CDR3, the DNA is TGTGCCAGCAGCCTCGACAGGGTCGAGCAGTACTTC. Protein: CASSLDRVEQYF.

The rearrangement joins TRBV29-1 to TRBJ2-5; 8 nucleotides agree with TRBD1. The germline CDR1 and CDR2 sequences are SQVTM and ANQGSEA. The length of the CDR3 is 13 residues. Losses at the gene ends were 6 bases for V and 2 bases for J; bases not matched to a gene: 5. CDR3 DNA: TGCAGCGTGAACCGACAGGGGCAAGAGACCCAGTACTTC. It is translated as CSVNRQGQETQYF.

The chain carries TRBV30 and TRBJ2-1; D gene uncertain. This CDR3 is built from 12 residues. Germline V gene data show CDR1 as GTSNPN and CDR2 as SVGIG (reference sequence). V was trimmed by 2 bases and J by 3 bases, leaving 5 bases between them. CDR3 in DNA: TGTGCCTGGAGTATCAACTACAATGAGCAGTTCTTC. Translating gives CAWSINYNEQFF.

This rearrangement joins TRBV2 to TRBJ1-5, with D unresolved. The CDR3 is 11 residues long. The germline V and J ends were trimmed by 1 base and 16 bases, with 11 bases remaining between them. The germline V gene has CDR1 SNHLY and CDR2 FYNNEI. The CDR3 loop is CASSEGIRSHF. Written as DNA, the CDR3 is TGTGCCAGCAGTGAAGGCATCAGATCCCATTTT.

This chain connects TRBV5-1 to TRBJ2-7; tentative D call: TRBD1 (6 bases). The germline V gene encodes CDR1 SGHRS and CDR2 YFSETQ. With 0 bases removed from V and 3 bases from J, the gap between germline ends came to 10 bases. The CDR3 totals 14 residues. CDR3 DNA sequence: TGCGCCAGCAGCTTGGACGGCAGGGGCTACGAGCAGTACTTC. This translates into CASSLDGRGYEQYF.

The genes are TRBV6-2 or TRBV6-3 and TRBJ2-3, with 9 bases matching TRBD2. Germline V gene sequence: CDR1 MNHEY, CDR2 SVGEGT. The CDR3 consists of 20 residues. Trimming cost V 2 bases and J 0 bases; bases outside gene matches: 15. CDR3 sequence reads: CASSYPSRGGGASSTDTQYF. The CDR3 DNA sequence: TGTGCCAGCAGTTACCCGAGTAGGGGCGGGGGGGCCTCAAGCACAGATACGCAGTATTTT.

V and J are TRBV9 and TRBJ1-1; 7 nucleotides align to TRBD1. CDR3 length equals 16 residues. With V trimmed by 3 bases and J by 2 bases, 10 bases remained unmatched. CDR1 is SGDLS and CDR2 is YYNGEE in the germline V gene. This chain's CDR3 is CASSAPPGQLNTEAFF. CDR3 sequence (DNA): TGTGCCAGCAGCGCCCCCCCGGGACAGCTAAACACTGAAGCTTTCTTT.

V is TRBV4-1 and J is TRBJ2-7; TRBD1 matches 9 bases. This CDR3 is built from 13 residues. Trimming at V came to 6 bases and at J to 3 bases, leaving 3 bases not matched to a gene. CDR1 is MGHRA and CDR2 is YSYEKL in the germline V gene. CDR3 DNA: TGCGCCAGCAGGCAGACAGGGGGCTACGAGCAGTACTTC. Translated, it gives CASRQTGGYEQYF.

This clone showed up just a few times. CDR3: CASSSAGTANTEAFF. CDR3 nucleotides: TGTGCCAGCAGTTCCGCCGGGACAGCGAACACTGAAGCTTTCTTT. The chain couples TRBV28 to TRBJ1-1, with 7 bases identical to TRBD1. Germline V CDR1 and CDR2: MDHEN, SYDVKM. There are 15 residues in the CDR3. Trimming cost V 4 bases and J 1 base; bases outside gene matches: 6.

This chain uses TRBV5-4 with TRBJ2-5; 12 bases match TRBD2. This CDR3 comprises 14 residues. Per the germline V gene, CDR1 is SGHNT and CDR2 is YYREEE (reference sequence). Losses at the gene ends were 3 bases for V and 4 bases for J; bases not matched to a gene: 1. The CDR3 bases are TGTGCCAGCAGCTCACTAGCGGGGGGAGAGACCCAGTACTTC. Translated, it gives CASSSLAGGETQYF.

The chain links TRBV4-1 to TRBJ1-1; D is perhaps TRBD1 (5 bases). CDR3 length equals 12 residues. The germline V and J ends were trimmed by 0 bases and 9 bases, with 8 bases remaining between them. Germline V lookup: CDR1 MGHRA, CDR2 YSYEKL. The CDR3 spells CASSQDWGKAFF. The CDR3 DNA reads TGCGCCAGCAGCCAAGATTGGGGCAAAGCTTTCTTT.

V usage is TRBV3-1 (or the pseudogene TRBV3-2) and J usage is TRBJ1-1; no firm D call. Trimming removed 3 bases at V and 5 bases at J, with 19 bases between. This CDR3 is built from 16 residues. Germline assignment: CDR1 LGHDT and CDR2 YNNKEL (reference sequence). The CDR3 DNA sequence: TGTGCCAGCAGCCAGTACCGATACGAGATGAGGACTGAAGCTTTCTTT. This translates into CASSQYRYEMRTEAFF.

The chain has TRBV19 and TRBJ2-5; D is perhaps TRBD2 (6 bases). V gave up 5 bases and J gave up 5 bases, with 18 bases separating them. This CDR3 has 15 residues. Per germline, CDR1 LNHDA and CDR2 SQIVND (reference sequence). The CDR3 DNA follows: TGTGCCAGTAGTCCCTTCGGAGGGATTGGGGAGACCCAGTACTTC. Its translation: CASSPFGGIGETQYF.

The chain links TRBV27 to TRBJ2-3; D gene unclear. There are 12 residues in the CDR3. The V gene's germline CDR1 is MNHEY and CDR2 SMNVEV (reference sequence). Trimming removed 10 bases from V and 1 base from J, with 9 bases in between. In DNA, the CDR3 is TGTGCCACCCGGGTGGGCACAGATACGCAGTATTTT. Its protein product is CATRVGTDTQYF.

The chain uses TRBV30 and TRBJ2-1, with a possible D match to TRBD2 (6 bases). The CDR3 extends over 13 amino acids. Germline values: CDR1 GTSNPN, CDR2 SVGIG (reference sequence). V dropped 3 bases and J dropped 9 bases, with 15 bases sitting between them. The chain's CDR3 is CAWSAAGIGEQFF. CDR3 sequence (DNA): TGTGCCTGGAGCGCGGCGGGGATTGGTGAGCAGTTCTTC.

This clone appeared once. The chain links TRBV5-1 to TRBJ1-2, with a possible D match to TRBD1 (6 bases). The CDR3 contains 15 residues. Trimming took off 0 bases at V and 3 bases at J, with 12 bases between the two ends. Germline CDR1 is SGHRS and CDR2 is YFSETQ. CDR3 bases: TGCGCCAGCAGCTTGGATCCGGGACACGACTATGGCTACACCTTC. Encoded protein: CASSLDPGHDYGYTF.